These 26 T cell receptor beta chains were sequenced from one sample in a study of CD8+ T cells in alopecia areata. Extracted from the samples, RNA was reverse transcribed into cDNA to serve as the sequencing template. Some clones are missing from TCRdb's copy, which holds only in-frame ones; the method was immunoSEQ multiplex PCR. The sample holds some 210,000 clones; more than 45% are singletons and the top ten take around 0.44%. The source material was CD4+ T cells sorted from blood, sampled at week 0. These receptors originate from a human donor with alopecia areata.

This chain connects TRBV25-1 to TRBJ1-1; D gene ambiguous. CDR1 is MGHDK and CDR2 is SYGVNS in the germline V gene. The length of the CDR3 is 15 residues. Trimming took 1 base from V and 1 from J, leaving 10 bases between them. Written as DNA, the CDR3 is TGTGCCAGCAGTGAATTAGGCACCCCGAACACTGAAGCTTTCTTT. Its protein product is CASSELGTPNTEAFF.

The genes are TRBV5-1 and TRBJ2-7, with TRBD1 matching over 9 bases. The CDR3 has 16 amino acids. The germline CDR1 and CDR2 sequences are SGHRS and YFSETQ. Trimming cost V 4 bases and J 2 bases; bases outside gene matches: 10. The CDR3 DNA sequence: TGCGCCAGCAGCCGCGACGTCCGGGACAGGGCCTACGAGCAGTACTTC. Its protein is CASSRDVRDRAYEQYF.

The V gene is TRBV30, the J gene TRBJ2-2; TRBD2 matches at 13 bases. Trimming took 3 bases from V and 7 from J; bases not matched to a gene: 5. CDR3 size: 15 residues. Germline V gene sequence: CDR1 GTSNPN, CDR2 SVGIG (reference sequence). CDR3 sequence: CAWSAGTSGIGELFF. Here the CDR3 DNA reads TGTGCCTGGAGCGCCGGGACTAGCGGGATCGGGGAGCTGTTTTTT.

With respect to this clone: One end of the junction fails to match germline, which may point to a read error. The same CDR3 can be traced to other DNA sequences in this sample. The rearrangement links TRBV18 to TRBJ1-2; D not resolved. CDR1 and CDR2 from the germline V gene are KGHSH and LQKENI. The CDR3 runs to 15 residues. For the CDR3, the DNA is TGTGCCAGTTCACCAGCCCCTCTACTAAACTATGGCTACACCTTC. Its protein is CASSPAPLLNYGYTF.

This chain links TRBV15 with TRBJ2-7, with 12 bases identical to TRBD2. The CDR3 has 14 amino acids. V was clipped by 6 bases and J by 2 bases; unmatched bases: 2. Germline V gene data show CDR1 as LNHNV and CDR2 as YYDKDF (reference sequence). The CDR3 nucleotides read TGTGCCACCAGGGCTAGCGGGAGGGCCTACGAGCAGTACTTC. It encodes CATRASGRAYEQYF.

This clone was counted many times. The chain carries TRBV2 and TRBJ2-1; 11 bases are a match to TRBD2. Germline assignment: CDR1 SNHLY and CDR2 FYNNEI. V was pared by 6 bases and J by 6 bases, with 7 bases of the junction left unmatched. The CDR3 consists of 15 residues. As DNA, the CDR3 is TGTGCCAGCAGCGTCCTAGCGGGGGGTGGCAATGAGCAGTTCTTC. This translates into CASSVLAGGGNEQFF. Variable domain in full (rest from reference TRBV2 and TRBJ2-1): EPEVTQTPSHQVTQMGQEVILRCVPISNHLYFYWYRQILGQKVEFLVSFYNNEISEKSEIFDDQFSVERPDGSNFTLKIRSTKLEDSAMYFCASSVLAGGGNEQFFGPGTRLTVL.

The chain employs TRBV7-2 and TRBJ1-5, with D unclear. The V gene lost 1 base and the J gene lost 6 bases, with 7 bases spanning the gap. The CDR3 covers 13 residues. From germline, CDR1 is SGHTA and CDR2 FQGNSA. CDR3 in DNA: TGTGCCAGCAGCTTAGTGACGAGTCAGCCCCAGCATTTT. Its protein product is CASSLVTSQPQHF.

With regard to this clone: One end of the junction fails to match germline, which may point to a read error. The gene calls are TRBV7-9 and TRBJ2-2; TRBD2 is a possible D gene (5 bases). In germline, CDR1 is SEHNR, CDR2 FQNEAQ (reference sequence). The CDR3 extends over 18 amino acids. DNA for the CDR3: TGTGCCAGCAGCTTAGATTATTCTATGGCCGAGAACACCGGGAAGCTGTTTTTT. Protein sequence: CASSLDYSMAENTGKLFF.

A few counts support this clone. The CDR3 sequence is CAWSVTGKNGYTF. The DNA of the CDR3 is TGTGCCTGGAGTGTGACAGGGAAGAATGGCTACACCTTC. The genes are TRBV30 and TRBJ1-2; the match to TRBD1 covers 7 bases. The CDR3 runs to 13 residues. The V gene's germline CDR1 is GTSNPN and CDR2 SVGIG (reference sequence). Losses at the gene ends were 0 bases for V and 6 bases for J; bases not matched to a gene: 4.

Concerning this clone itself: This same CDR3 is encoded by further DNA sequences in the sample. V is TRBV2 and J is TRBJ2-7, with D perhaps assigned TRBD1 or TRBD2 (7 bases each). Germline V gene lookup returns CDR1 SNHLY and CDR2 FYNNEI. Trimming took 2 bases from V and 2 from J, leaving 13 bases between them. This CDR3 spans 15 amino acids. The CDR3 here is CASSERDSGAYEQYF. CDR3 bases: TGTGCCAGCAGTGAACGGGACAGCGGGGCCTACGAGCAGTACTTC.

V and J are TRBV10-3 and TRBJ1-2, with 7 bases lining up with TRBD1. The CDR3 sequence is 15 residues long. V was pared by 4 bases and J by 2 bases, with 7 bases of the junction left unmatched. Germline V gene lookup returns CDR1 ENHRY and CDR2 SYGVKD. CDR3 nucleotide sequence: TGTGCCATCAGTGCAACAGGGGATTTGAACTATGGCTACACCTTC. This codes for CAISATGDLNYGYTF.

This clone was counted a few times. J is TRBJ2-7 and V is TRBV23-1; possible D gene TRBD2, 6 bases. TRBV23-1 is noted as an ORF with a role that remains uncertain. Between the trimmed V and J ends, which lost 0 bases and 2 bases, there was a span of 11 bases. This CDR3 is built from 15 residues. In DNA form, the CDR3 reads TGCGCCAGCAGTCAATCCGGGCGGGGAACCTACGAGCAGTACTTC. Protein product: CASSQSGRGTYEQYF.

This clone was detected many times. V is TRBV19 and J is TRBJ2-2, with 11 bases fitting TRBD1. This CDR3 contains 15 residues. Germline V gene data show CDR1 as LNHDA and CDR2 as SQIVND (reference sequence). V lost 7 bases, J lost 4 bases, and 5 bases stayed unmatched. The CDR3 region is CASTDRGQITGELFF. CDR3 DNA: TGTGCCAGTACGGACAGGGGGCAGATCACCGGGGAGCTGTTTTTT.

Only a few counts were recorded for this clone. The V gene is TRBV29-1, the J gene TRBJ2-1; 11 nucleotides line up with TRBD2. Trimming took 5 bases from V and 6 from J; bases not matched to a gene: 12. CDR3 length equals 16 residues. Germline V gene data show CDR1 as SQVTM and CDR2 as ANQGSEA. The CDR3, as DNA: TGCAGCGTTCACGATTTTAGCGGGGGGGCCCTCAATGAGCAGTTCTTC. It translates to CSVHDFSGGALNEQFF.

This clone was picked up a small number of times. The chain combines TRBV29-1 with TRBJ1-5, with 10 bases that match TRBD1. CDR3 length: 13 residues. J lost 6 bases, V lost 5 bases, and 4 bases had no gene match. Germline lookup yields CDR1 SQVTM and CDR2 ANQGSEA. CDR3 sequence: CSVKDRGSQPQHF. The CDR3 DNA reads TGCAGCGTTAAGGACAGGGGGAGTCAGCCCCAGCATTTT.

The chain carries TRBV25-1 and TRBJ2-3, with 11 positions matching TRBD2. V lost 3 bases to trimming and J lost 3 bases; unmatched junction nucleotides: 2. Germline V gives CDR1 MGHDK, CDR2 SYGVNS. The CDR3 runs to 15 residues. The DNA of the CDR3 is TGTGCCAGCAGTGAGGCTAGCGGGAGGACAGATACGCAGTATTTT. Amino acid sequence: CASSEASGRTDTQYF.

This clone turned up a few times. CDR3 protein: CAVQGATEAFF. The DNA of the CDR3 is TGTGCCGTACAGGGGGCAACTGAAGCTTTCTTT. The chain links TRBV6-5 to TRBJ1-1, with 9 nucleotides matching TRBD1. This CDR3 contains 11 residues. CDR1 is MNHEY, CDR2 SVGAGI, per germline. V lost 11 bases, J lost 5 bases, and 3 bases stayed unmatched.

CDR3 coding DNA: TGCGCCAGCAGCCAGGCCGTCCAAGAGACCCAGTACTTC. It specifies CASSQAVQETQYF. The rearrangement uses TRBV4-1 and TRBJ2-5; D call uncertain. The CDR3 has 13 residues. Germline CDR1 reads MGHRA; CDR2 reads YSYEKL. V was trimmed by 3 bases and J by 1 base, leaving 6 bases between them.

The chain is built from TRBV5-1 and TRBJ1-1; no clear D gene. CDR3 length: 14 amino acids. With 2 bases removed from V and 1 base from J, the gap between germline ends came to 9 bases. CDR1 and CDR2 from the germline V gene are SGHRS and YFSETQ. The CDR3, as DNA: TGCGCCAGCAGCTTTGATGGAACGAACACTGAAGCTTTCTTT. This encodes CASSFDGTNTEAFF.

The V gene is TRBV6-5, the J gene TRBJ2-7; TRBD2 aligns across 8 bases. The CDR3 extends over 13 amino acids. From germline, CDR1 is MNHEY and CDR2 SVGAGI. V was pared by 6 bases and J by 5 bases, with 6 bases of the junction left unmatched. DNA for the CDR3: TGTGCCAGCAGCCGAAGCGGGAGTAACGAGCAGTACTTC. Residues: CASSRSGSNEQYF.

Of note for this clone: This sample includes further DNA sequences coding for the same CDR3. CDR3 in amino acids: CASSQVRDALGSNYEQYF. The CDR3 region has the DNA TGCGCCAGCAGCCAAGTTAGGGATGCCCTGGGCAGCAACTACGAGCAGTACTTC. This chain uses TRBV4-1 with TRBJ2-7, with D unresolved. The ends were cut back, 1 base at V and 3 bases at J, with 22 bases in the middle. The germline V gene encodes CDR1 MGHRA and CDR2 YSYEKL. This CDR3 contains 18 residues.

The table lists this clone with a few counts. The chain recombines TRBV30 with TRBJ2-1, with D possibly TRBD2 on 6 matching bases. Germline CDR1 and CDR2: GTSNPN and SVGIG (reference sequence). Trimming left V 3 bases short and J 8 bases short, with 20 bases between. The CDR3 is 15 amino acids. The CDR3 protein is CAWRVPGLSIYEQFF. The CDR3 DNA is TGTGCCTGGAGGGTCCCGGGACTTAGCATCTATGAGCAGTTCTTC.

This chain uses TRBV13 with TRBJ2-4; 11 bases align to TRBD2. Germline trimming cut 4 bases from V and 4 bases from J; bases unmatched to any gene: 12. CDR3 length: 18 amino acids. Germline V gene lookup returns CDR1 PRHDT and CDR2 FYEKMQ (reference sequence). The CDR3 is CASSSDSGGATGKNIQYF. Written as DNA, the CDR3 is TGTGCCAGCAGCTCCGATAGCGGGGGGGCAACGGGTAAAAACATTCAGTACTTC.

This clone was observed a few times. The J gene is TRBJ2-1, the V gene TRBV6-5, with 9 bases identical to TRBD2. Unmatched junction bases numbered 5, after V lost 5 bases and J lost 9 bases. Germline V gene sequence: CDR1 MNHEY, CDR2 SVGAGI. This CDR3 contains 13 residues. In nucleotides, the CDR3 is TGTGCCAGCAGTGGCGGGAGGGCCCGTGAGCAGTTCTTC. It specifies CASSGGRAREQFF.

The chain links TRBV30 to TRBJ1-1, with 7 bases lining up with TRBD1. The CDR3 loop spans 13 amino acids. The V gene end was trimmed by 0 bases and the J gene end by 4 bases; junction bases not matched to a gene: 2. Per the germline V gene, CDR1 is GTSNPN and CDR2 is SVGIG (reference sequence). For the CDR3, the DNA is TGTGCCTGGAGTGTGCCAGGGGGCACTGAAGCTTTCTTT. Its protein is CAWSVPGGTEAFF.

The chain recombines TRBV9 with TRBJ2-5; 8 bases are shared with TRBD1. The V segment lost 3 bases and the J segment 10 bases; nucleotides outside the gene matches: 11. CDR3 size: 14 residues. Germline CDR1 reads SGDLS; CDR2 reads YYNGEE. CDR3 coding DNA: TGTGCCAGCAGCGGTGACAGGGGTCAGTCGGGCCAGTACTTC. Residues: CASSGDRGQSGQYF.